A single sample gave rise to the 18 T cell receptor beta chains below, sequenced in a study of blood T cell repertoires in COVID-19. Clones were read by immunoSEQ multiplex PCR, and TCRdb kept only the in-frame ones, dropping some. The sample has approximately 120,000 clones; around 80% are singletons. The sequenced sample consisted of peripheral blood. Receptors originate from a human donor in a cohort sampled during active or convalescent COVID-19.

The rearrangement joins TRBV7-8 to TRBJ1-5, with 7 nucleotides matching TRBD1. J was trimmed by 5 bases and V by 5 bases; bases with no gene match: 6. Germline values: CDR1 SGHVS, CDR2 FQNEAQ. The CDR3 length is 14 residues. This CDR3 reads CASSRNDRDQPQHF. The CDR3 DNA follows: TGTGCCAGCAGCCGAAATGACAGGGATCAGCCCCAGCATTTT. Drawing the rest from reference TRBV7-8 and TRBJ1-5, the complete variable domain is GAGVSQSPRYKVAKRGQDVALRCDPISGHVSLFWYQQALGQGPEFLTYFQNEAQLDKSGLPSDRFFAERPEGSVSTLKIQRTQQEDSAVYLCASSRNDRDQPQHFGDGTRLSIL.

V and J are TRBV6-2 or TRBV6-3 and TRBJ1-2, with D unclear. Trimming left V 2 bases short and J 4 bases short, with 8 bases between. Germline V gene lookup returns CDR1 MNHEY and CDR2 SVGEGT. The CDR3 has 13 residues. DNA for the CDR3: TGTGCCAGCAGTTACAGTTCCAGCTATGGCTACACCTTC. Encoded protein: CASSYSSSYGYTF.

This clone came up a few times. The CDR3 sequence: CASSEAFRNYGYTF. For the CDR3, the DNA is TGTGCCAGCAGTGAAGCTTTCAGGAACTATGGCTACACCTTC. The chain carries TRBV2 and TRBJ1-2, with no clear D. Trimming took 0 bases from V and 2 from J, leaving 7 bases between them. The V gene's germline CDR1 is SNHLY and CDR2 FYNNEI. This CDR3 spans 14 amino acids. The full variable domain, its missing parts supplied by reference TRBV2 and TRBJ1-2, is EPEVTQTPSHQVTQMGQEVILRCVPISNHLYFYWYRQILGQKVEFLVSFYNNEISEKSEIFDDQFSVERPDGSNFTLKIRSTKLEDSAMYFCASSEAFRNYGYTFGSGTRLTVV.

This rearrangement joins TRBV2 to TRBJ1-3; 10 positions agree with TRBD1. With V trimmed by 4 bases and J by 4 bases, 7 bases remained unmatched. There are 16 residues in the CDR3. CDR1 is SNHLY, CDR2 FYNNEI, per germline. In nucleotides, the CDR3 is TGTGCCAGCAGTGGGACAGGGGGTCCAATAGGAAACACCATATATTTT. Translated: CASSGTGGPIGNTIYF.

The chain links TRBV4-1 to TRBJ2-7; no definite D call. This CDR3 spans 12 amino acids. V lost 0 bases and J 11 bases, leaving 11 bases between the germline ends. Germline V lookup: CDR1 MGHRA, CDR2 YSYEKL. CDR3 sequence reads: CASSQDLVIEYF. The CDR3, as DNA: TGCGCCAGCAGCCAAGATCTGGTGATAGAGTACTTC.

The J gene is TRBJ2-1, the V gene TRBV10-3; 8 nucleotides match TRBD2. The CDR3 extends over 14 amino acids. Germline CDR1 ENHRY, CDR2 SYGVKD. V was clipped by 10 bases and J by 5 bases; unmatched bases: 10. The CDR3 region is CATGTPGGDNEQFF. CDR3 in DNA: TGTGCCACCGGGACCCCCGGGGGGGACAATGAGCAGTTCTTC.

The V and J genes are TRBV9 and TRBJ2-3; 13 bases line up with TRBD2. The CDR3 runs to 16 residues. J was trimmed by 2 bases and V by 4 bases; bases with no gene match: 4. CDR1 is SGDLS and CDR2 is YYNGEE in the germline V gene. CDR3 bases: TGTGCCAGCAGCCGACTAGCGGGGGGTTTCACAGATACGCAGTATTTT. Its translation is CASSRLAGGFTDTQYF.

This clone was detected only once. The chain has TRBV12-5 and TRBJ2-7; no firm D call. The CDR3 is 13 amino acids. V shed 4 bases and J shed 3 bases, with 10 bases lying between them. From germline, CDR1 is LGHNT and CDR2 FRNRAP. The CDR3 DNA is TGTGCTAGTGGTTCTTGGGCCAGCTACGAGCAGTACTTC. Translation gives CASGSWASYEQYF.

CDR3 sequence reads: CASSIGRGSAGYTF. In nucleotides, the CDR3 is TGTGCCAGTAGTATAGGACGGGGATCCGCTGGCTACACCTTC. The rearrangement links TRBV19 to TRBJ1-2, with D uncertain. Germline CDR1 is LNHDA and CDR2 is SQIVND (reference sequence). This CDR3 is 14 amino acids long. Trimming took 1 base from V and 7 from J, leaving 13 bases between them.

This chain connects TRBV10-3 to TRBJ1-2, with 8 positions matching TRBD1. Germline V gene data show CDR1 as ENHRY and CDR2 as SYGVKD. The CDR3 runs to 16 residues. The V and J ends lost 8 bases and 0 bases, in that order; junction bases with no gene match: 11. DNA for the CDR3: TGTGCCATCGGACAGGGTCCTTCCCCAACTAACTATGGCTACACCTTC. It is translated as CAIGQGPSPTNYGYTF.

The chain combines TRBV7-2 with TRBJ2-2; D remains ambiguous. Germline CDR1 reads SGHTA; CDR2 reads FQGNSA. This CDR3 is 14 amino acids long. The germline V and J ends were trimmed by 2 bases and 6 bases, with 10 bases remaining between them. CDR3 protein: CASSLQISAGELFF. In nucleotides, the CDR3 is TGTGCCAGCAGCTTACAAATAAGCGCCGGGGAGCTGTTTTTT.

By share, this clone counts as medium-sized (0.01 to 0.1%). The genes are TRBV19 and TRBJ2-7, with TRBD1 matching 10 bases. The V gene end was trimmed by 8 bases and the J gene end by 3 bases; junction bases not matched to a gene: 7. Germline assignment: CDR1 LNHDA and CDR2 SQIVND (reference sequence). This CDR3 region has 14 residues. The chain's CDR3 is CASEPTGGIYEQYF. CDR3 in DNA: TGTGCCAGTGAACCGACAGGGGGCATCTACGAGCAGTACTTC.

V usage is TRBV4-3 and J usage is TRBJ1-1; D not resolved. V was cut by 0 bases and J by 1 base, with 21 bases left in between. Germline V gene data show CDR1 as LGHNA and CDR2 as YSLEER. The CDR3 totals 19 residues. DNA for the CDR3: TGCGCCAGCAGCCAAGATCGGGCTCCCGGGGTCCAGAAGAACACTGAAGCTTTCTTT. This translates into CASSQDRAPGVQKNTEAFF.

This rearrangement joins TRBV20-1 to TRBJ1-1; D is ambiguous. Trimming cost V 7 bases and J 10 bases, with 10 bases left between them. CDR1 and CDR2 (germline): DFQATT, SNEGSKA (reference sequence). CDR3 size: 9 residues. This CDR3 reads CSVNRGAFF. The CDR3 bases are TGCAGTGTCAACCGCGGAGCTTTCTTT.

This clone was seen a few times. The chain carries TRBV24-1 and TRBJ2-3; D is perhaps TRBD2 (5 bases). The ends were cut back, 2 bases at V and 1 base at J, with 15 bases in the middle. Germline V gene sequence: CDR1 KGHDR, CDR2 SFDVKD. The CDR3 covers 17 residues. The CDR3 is CATSDSRLPLGTDTQYF. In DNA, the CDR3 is TGTGCCACCAGTGATTCAAGACTACCCTTGGGCACAGATACGCAGTATTTT.

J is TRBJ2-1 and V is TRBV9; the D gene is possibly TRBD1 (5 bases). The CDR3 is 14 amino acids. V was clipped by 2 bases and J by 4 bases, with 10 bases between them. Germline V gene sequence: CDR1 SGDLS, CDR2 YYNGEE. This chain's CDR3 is CASSVGQGYNEQFF. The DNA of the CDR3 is TGTGCCAGCAGCGTTGGGCAGGGATACAATGAGCAGTTCTTC. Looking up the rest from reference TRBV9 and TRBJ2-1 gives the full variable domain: DSGVTQTPKHLITATGQRVTLRCSPRSGDLSVYWYQQSLDQGLQFLIQYYNGEERAKGNILERFSAQQFPDLHSELNLSSLELGDSALYFCASSVGQGYNEQFFGPGTRLTVL.

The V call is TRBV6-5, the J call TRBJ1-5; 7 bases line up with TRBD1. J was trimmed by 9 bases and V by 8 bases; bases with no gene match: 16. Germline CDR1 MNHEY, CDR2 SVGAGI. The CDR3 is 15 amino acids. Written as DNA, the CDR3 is TGTGCCAGCCCTAACGGAAACAGGGGTGAGGGGCCCCAGCATTTT. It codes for CASPNGNRGEGPQHF.

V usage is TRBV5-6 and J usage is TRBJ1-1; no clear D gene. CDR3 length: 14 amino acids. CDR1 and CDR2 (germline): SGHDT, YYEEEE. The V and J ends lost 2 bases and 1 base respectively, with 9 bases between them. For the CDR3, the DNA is TGTGCCAGCAGCTTTATTTGGGCGAACACTGAAGCTTTCTTT. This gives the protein CASSFIWANTEAFF.